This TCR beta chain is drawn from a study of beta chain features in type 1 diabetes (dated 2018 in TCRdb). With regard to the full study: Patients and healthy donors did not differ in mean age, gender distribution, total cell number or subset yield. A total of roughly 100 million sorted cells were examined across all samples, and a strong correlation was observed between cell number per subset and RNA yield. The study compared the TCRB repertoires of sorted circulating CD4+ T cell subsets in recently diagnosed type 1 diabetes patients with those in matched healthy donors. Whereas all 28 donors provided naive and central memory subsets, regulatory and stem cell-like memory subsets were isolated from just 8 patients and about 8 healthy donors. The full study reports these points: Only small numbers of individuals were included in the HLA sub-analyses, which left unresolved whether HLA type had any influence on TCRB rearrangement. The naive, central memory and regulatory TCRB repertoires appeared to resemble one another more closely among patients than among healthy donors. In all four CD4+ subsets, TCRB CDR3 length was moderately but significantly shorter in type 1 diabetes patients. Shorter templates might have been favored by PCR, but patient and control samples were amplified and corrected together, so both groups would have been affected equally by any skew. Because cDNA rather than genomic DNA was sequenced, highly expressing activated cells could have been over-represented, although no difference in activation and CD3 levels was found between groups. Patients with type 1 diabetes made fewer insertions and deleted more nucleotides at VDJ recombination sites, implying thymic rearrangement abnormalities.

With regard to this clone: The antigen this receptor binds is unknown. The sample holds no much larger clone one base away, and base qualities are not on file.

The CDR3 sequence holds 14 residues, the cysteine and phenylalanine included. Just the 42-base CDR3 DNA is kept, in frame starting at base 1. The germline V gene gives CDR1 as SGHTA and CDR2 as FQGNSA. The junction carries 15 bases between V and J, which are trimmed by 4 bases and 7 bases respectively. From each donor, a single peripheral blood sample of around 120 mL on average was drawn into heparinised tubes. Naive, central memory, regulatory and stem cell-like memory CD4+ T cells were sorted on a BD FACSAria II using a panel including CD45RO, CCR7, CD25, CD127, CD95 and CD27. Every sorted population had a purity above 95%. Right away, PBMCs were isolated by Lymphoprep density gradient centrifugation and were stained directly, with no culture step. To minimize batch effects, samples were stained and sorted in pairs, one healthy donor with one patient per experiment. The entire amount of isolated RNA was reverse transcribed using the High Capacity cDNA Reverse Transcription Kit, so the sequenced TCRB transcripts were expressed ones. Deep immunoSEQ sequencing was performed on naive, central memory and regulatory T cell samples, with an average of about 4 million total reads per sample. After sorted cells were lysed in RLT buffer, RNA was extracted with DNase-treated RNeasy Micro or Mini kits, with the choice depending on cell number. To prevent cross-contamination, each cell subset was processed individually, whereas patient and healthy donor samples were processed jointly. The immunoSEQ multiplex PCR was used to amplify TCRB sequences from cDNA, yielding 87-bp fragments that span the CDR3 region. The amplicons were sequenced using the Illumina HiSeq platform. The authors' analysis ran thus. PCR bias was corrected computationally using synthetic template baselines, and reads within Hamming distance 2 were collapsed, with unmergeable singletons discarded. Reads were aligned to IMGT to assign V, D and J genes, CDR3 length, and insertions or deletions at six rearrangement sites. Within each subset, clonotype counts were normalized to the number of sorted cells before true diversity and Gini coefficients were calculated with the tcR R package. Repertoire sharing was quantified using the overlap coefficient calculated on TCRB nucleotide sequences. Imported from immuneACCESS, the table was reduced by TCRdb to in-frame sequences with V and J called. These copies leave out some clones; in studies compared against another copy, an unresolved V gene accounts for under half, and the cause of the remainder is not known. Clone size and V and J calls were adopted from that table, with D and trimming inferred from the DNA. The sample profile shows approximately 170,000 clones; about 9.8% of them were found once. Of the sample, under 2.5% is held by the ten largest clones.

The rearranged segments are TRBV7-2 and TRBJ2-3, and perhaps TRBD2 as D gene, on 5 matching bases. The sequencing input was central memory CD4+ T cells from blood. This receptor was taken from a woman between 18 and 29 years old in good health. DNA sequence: TGTGCCAGCAGCTCAGACGAGGGCTCTAATACGCAGTATTTT. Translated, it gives CASSSDEGSNTQYF. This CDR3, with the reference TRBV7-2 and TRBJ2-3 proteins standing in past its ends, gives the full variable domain GAGVSQSPSNKVTEKGKDVELRCDPISGHTALYWYRQSLGQGLEFLIYFQGNSAPDKSGLPSDRFSAERTGGSVSTLTIQRTQQEDSAVYLCASSSDEGSNTQYFGPGTRLTVL.